This entry lists 16 T cell receptor beta chains sequenced from one sample in a study of shared T cell receptors in the human thymus. This table comes from immunoSEQ multiplex PCR, and its TCRdb copy is limited to in-frame clones, with some not included. The table has about 710,000 clones, approximately 89% seen once; the top ten hold 0.0094%. The sample was also linked to a second study, of human thymus T cells.

Sequenced input: thymocytes. Receptors originate from a boy younger than two with a congenital heart defect.

The gene calls are TRBV27 and TRBJ2-3; 7 bases fit TRBD2. Unmatched junction bases numbered 6, after V lost 6 bases and J lost 0 bases. The CDR3 totals 15 residues. Germline lookup yields CDR1 MNHEY and CDR2 SMNVEV (reference sequence). The CDR3 DNA reads as TGTGCCAGCAGCTTTCTCGGGGGGAGCACAGATACGCAGTATTTT. Protein product: CASSFLGGSTDTQYF.

The chain carries TRBV10-2 and TRBJ2-5; D possibly corresponds to TRBD2 (5 bases). Per germline, CDR1 WSHSY and CDR2 SAAADI. The V and J ends lost 8 bases and 0 bases respectively, with 10 bases between them. This CDR3 comprises 13 residues. DNA for the CDR3: TGCGCCAGCGGAGGTCGGTACCAAGAGACCCAGTACTTC. Translation gives CASGGRYQETQYF.

The chain combines TRBV18 with TRBJ1-6; D call uncertain. CDR1 and CDR2 (germline): KGHSH, LQKENI. CDR3 length: 12 amino acids. V was cut by 3 bases and J by 10 bases, with 7 bases left in between. CDR3 in amino acids: CASSPGESPLHF. For the CDR3, the DNA is TGTGCCAGCTCACCTGGGGAGTCACCCCTCCACTTT.

The genes are TRBV27 and TRBJ2-7, with 7 nucleotides matching TRBD2. Germline V gives CDR1 MNHEY, CDR2 SMNVEV (reference sequence). With 6 bases clipped from V and 5 bases from J, the junction kept 16 bases outside the gene matches. This CDR3 contains 16 residues. The CDR3 DNA follows: TGTGCCAGCAGCTACTCCTTTAGCGGGCCTTACCACGAGCAGTACTTC. Its translation: CASSYSFSGPYHEQYF.

The DNA of the CDR3 is TGTGCCAGCAGCTTAGAGAGCGGGAGAACAGATACGCAGTATTTT. Translated: CASSLESGRTDTQYF. The chain combines TRBV7-2 with TRBJ2-3, with 8 bases lining up with TRBD2. V was pared by 1 base and J by 3 bases, with 3 bases of the junction left unmatched. Germline V gene lookup returns CDR1 SGHTA and CDR2 FQGNSA. The CDR3 extends over 15 amino acids.

V and J are TRBV27 and TRBJ2-7; 10 bases align to TRBD2. The CDR3 spans 17 residues. Germline CDR1 reads MNHEY; CDR2 reads SMNVEV (reference sequence). V lost 6 bases to trimming and J lost 2 bases; unmatched junction nucleotides: 13. The CDR3 bases are TGTGCCAGCAGCTATAACAAGCGGGAGGGCCTCCCCTACGAGCAGTACTTC. This translates into CASSYNKREGLPYEQYF.

The chain carries TRBV29-1 and TRBJ1-2; 7 bases map to TRBD1. V was clipped by 5 bases and J by 4 bases; unmatched bases: 7. The CDR3 has 13 residues. Germline V gene sequence: CDR1 SQVTM, CDR2 ANQGSEA. The CDR3: CSVLAGGVYGYTF. Written as DNA, the CDR3 is TGCAGCGTTTTGGCAGGGGGAGTCTATGGCTACACCTTC.

The chain carries TRBV27 and TRBJ1-2, with a possible D match to TRBD1 (5 bases). Deletions cut 4 bases from V and 2 bases from J, with 20 bases between. The CDR3 runs to 17 residues. Germline V gives CDR1 MNHEY, CDR2 SMNVEV (reference sequence). The CDR3 protein is CASSSGETEPRNYGYTF. Written as DNA, the CDR3 is TGTGCCAGCAGTTCGGGGGAGACAGAACCTAGGAACTATGGCTACACCTTC.

The chain is built from TRBV14 and TRBJ1-6, with D hard to call. The CDR3 totals 16 residues. Germline CDR1 SGHDN, CDR2 FVKESK. Trimming took off 5 bases at V and 7 bases at J, with 18 bases between the two ends. The CDR3 is CASSAAGRSWNSPLHF. The CDR3 bases are TGTGCCAGCAGCGCTGCCGGGAGATCGTGGAATTCACCCCTCCACTTT.

The CDR3 reads CASSILQGALDYGYTF. The CDR3 coding sequence is TGTGCCAGTAGTATTTTACAGGGGGCGTTAGACTATGGCTACACCTTC. The chain couples TRBV19 to TRBJ1-2; 9 nucleotides line up with TRBD1. CDR1 is LNHDA and CDR2 is SQIVND in the germline V gene (reference sequence). CDR3 length: 16 residues. Trimming at V came to 3 bases and at J to 3 bases, leaving 8 bases not matched to a gene. The variable domain in full, with the rest retrieved from reference TRBV19 and TRBJ1-2, is DGGITQSPKYLFRKEGQNVTLSCEQNLNHDAMYWYRQDPGQGLRLIYYSQIVNDFQKGDIAEGYSVSREKKESFPLTVTSAQKNPTAFYLCASSILQGALDYGYTFGSGTRLTVV.

This clone came up a few times. V gene TRBV5-1 combines with J gene TRBJ1-3, with TRBD1 as a possible D gene (5 bases). Trimming shortened V by 2 bases and J by 0 bases, and 12 bases separated the two germline ends. Germline assignment: CDR1 SGHRS and CDR2 YFSETQ. The CDR3 is made up of 16 amino acids. CDR3 nucleotides: TGCGCCAGCAGCTTTAGGGTCGGGGGCTCTGGAAACACCATATATTTT. Translated, it gives CASSFRVGGSGNTIYF.

The V gene is TRBV28, the J gene TRBJ2-7, with a possible D match to TRBD1 (6 bases). CDR1 is MDHEN and CDR2 is SYDVKM in the germline V gene. With 1 base removed from V and 0 bases from J, the gap between germline ends came to 10 bases. CDR3 length equals 15 residues. The CDR3 region has the DNA TGTGCCAGCAGTTTATACGGACAGAGCTCCTACGAGCAGTACTTC. Translated: CASSLYGQSSYEQYF.

The DNA of the CDR3 is TGTGCCAGCCTTGAGCGGGACTCCTACAATGAGCAGTTCTTC. It yields the protein CASLERDSYNEQFF. The rearrangement joins TRBV28 to TRBJ2-1, with TRBD2 identical over 7 bases. CDR3 length equals 14 residues. The germline gives CDR1 MDHEN, CDR2 SYDVKM. Trimming cost V 8 bases and J 0 bases; bases outside gene matches: 4.

The chain uses TRBV7-9 and TRBJ2-7; perhaps TRBD1 as D (6 bases). This CDR3 spans 15 amino acids. V gave up 4 bases and J gave up 2 bases, with 15 bases separating them. The V gene's germline CDR1 is SEHNR and CDR2 FQNEAQ (reference sequence). The CDR3 coding sequence is TGTGCCAGCAGCTCCCCAGGGGAGCCGACCTACGAGCAGTACTTC. Translating it yields CASSSPGEPTYEQYF.

Here the CDR3 reads CASSARGGAPYEQYF. DNA for the CDR3: TGTGCCAGCAGCGCCCGAGGGGGGGCCCCCTACGAGCAGTACTTC. The chain couples TRBV9 to TRBJ2-7; possibly TRBD2 for D (7 bases). The CDR3 extends over 15 amino acids. Germline loops: CDR1 SGDLS, CDR2 YYNGEE. Trimming removed 3 bases at V and 2 bases at J, with 15 bases between.

The rearrangement uses TRBV5-6 and TRBJ1-1; 7 nucleotides align to TRBD1. Germline loops: CDR1 SGHDT, CDR2 YYEEEE. V gave up 4 bases and J gave up 1 base; unmatched junction bases: 7. The CDR3 is 15 amino acids. The CDR3 loop reads CASSGKGQRNTEAFF. CDR3 bases: TGTGCCAGCAGCGGGAAGGGACAGAGGAACACTGAAGCTTTCTTT.